The present T cell receptor (beta chain) was sequenced within a study of blood T cell repertoires in COVID-19. Study as a whole: From T cells, B-cell-depleted T cells, or PBMCs came the material, which was cDNA or gDNA.

Authors' analysis steps: Amplification of reference gene primers provided the estimated nucleated cell counts. Some clones are missing from TCRdb's copy, which holds only in-frame ones; the method was immunoSEQ multiplex PCR. V, J and clone size were drawn from that table, and D and trimming were deduced from the DNA. In the table there are just under 40,000 clones, about 94% of which are singletons. This clone has more than one count but fewer than ten. Per germline, CDR1 SGDLS and CDR2 YYNGEE. V was pared by 4 bases and J by 4 bases, with 15 bases between. The CDR3 is 15 amino acids. The chain couples TRBV9 to TRBJ1-3; no firm D call. Input material: peripheral blood. The sequence derives from a human donor with active COVID-19. The donor label of this sample is uncertain. The chain's CDR3 is CASSSSGVTGNTIYF. For the CDR3, the DNA is TGTGCCAGCAGCTCTTCGGGAGTTACCGGAAACACCATATATTTT.